The rows below give T cell receptor beta chains drawn from one sample of a study of blood T cells in healthy people across ages. From the 5' RACE reads, TCRdb called clonotypes with MiXCR, one entry per CDR3 protein. The sample comprises hundreds of thousands of distinct CDR3 sequences, around two fifths of which are singletons, and about 32% rests with the top ten. Sample: blood. Source of these receptors: a man at least 80 years old in good health. The CDR3 runs from the conserved cysteine through the conserved F or W. The D gene is left open where the match is weak. Not all rows give a size; the values are once, few, many and, for expanded clones, a class.

clone_size: .
v_call: TRBV7-2
d_call: .
j_call: TRBJ1-2
cdr3_nt: TGTGCCAGCAGCGAAGGGGGGGGGCCCACCTATGGCTACACCTTC
cdr3_aa: CASSEGGGPTYGYTF

clone_size: .
v_call: TRBV3-1
d_call: TRBD2
j_call: TRBJ2-3
cdr3_nt: TGTGCCAGCAGCCACCCCGGACTAGCGGGGGCAGATACGCAGTATTTT
cdr3_aa: CASSHPGLAGADTQYF

clone_size: few
v_call: TRBV20-1
d_call: .
j_call: TRBJ2-7
cdr3_nt: TGCAGTGCTAGAGACGCGGGTTACGAGCAGTACTTC
cdr3_aa: CSARDAGYEQYF

clone_size: .
v_call: TRBV18
d_call: .
j_call: TRBJ1-1
cdr3_nt: TGTGCCAGCTCACCACGCGGCGGGGAGAACACTGAAGCTTTCTTT
cdr3_aa: CASSPRGGENTEAFF

clone_size: .
v_call: TRBV14
d_call: TRBD2
j_call: TRBJ2-5
cdr3_nt: TGTGCCAGCAGCCGGATAGCGGGAGTCGGTGGGTACTTC
cdr3_aa: CASSRIAGVGGYF

clone_size: many
v_call: TRBV6-1
d_call: .
j_call: TRBJ2-7
cdr3_nt: TGTGCCAGCAAGCGGACGGGGAGCTCCTACGAGCAGTACTTC
cdr3_aa: CASKRTGSSYEQYF

clone_size: few
v_call: TRBV6-2/TRBV6-3
d_call: .
j_call: TRBJ2-7
cdr3_nt: TGTGCCTCTGCGACTATCTCCTACGAGCAGTACTTC
cdr3_aa: CASATISYEQYF

clone_size: .
v_call: TRBV20-1
d_call: .
j_call: TRBJ1-5
cdr3_nt: TGCGGTGCTAGAGATCCGGCGGGCTATCAGCCCCAGCATTTT
cdr3_aa: CGARDPAGYQPQHF

clone_size: many
v_call: TRBV6-2/TRBV6-3
d_call: .
j_call: TRBJ2-5
cdr3_nt: TGTGCCAGCAGTTACCTAGGAAGCGGAGAGACCCAGTACTTC
cdr3_aa: CASSYLGSGETQYF

clone_size: .
v_call: TRBV7-2
d_call: .
j_call: TRBJ2-5
cdr3_nt: TGTGCCAGCAGCTTAGGGGGACGAGCGCAGCAAGAGACCCAGTACTTC
cdr3_aa: CASSLGGRAQQETQYF

clone_size: .
v_call: TRBV18
d_call: .
j_call: TRBJ2-3
cdr3_nt: TGTGCCAGCTCCCCCATTGTAAGGGATCCTCCGGATACGCAGTATTTT
cdr3_aa: CASSPIVRDPPDTQYF

clone_size: many
v_call: TRBV9
d_call: TRBD1
j_call: TRBJ1-6
cdr3_nt: TGTGCCAGCAGCGTAGAAGGGGGCACCAGCCCCTATAATTCACCCCTCCACTTT
cdr3_aa: CASSVEGGTSPYNSPLHF

clone_size: .
v_call: TRBV2
d_call: TRBD1
j_call: TRBJ1-4
cdr3_nt: TGTGCCAGCAGTACACCGGGACAGGGAAGGGAAAAACTGTTTTTT
cdr3_aa: CASSTPGQGREKLFF

clone_size: .
v_call: TRBV5-4
d_call: .
j_call: TRBJ2-7
cdr3_nt: TGTGCCAGCAGCCCCTACGGGTTTTCCTACGAGCAGTACTTC
cdr3_aa: CASSPYGFSYEQYF

clone_size: .
v_call: TRBV12-3/TRBV12-4
d_call: TRBD1
j_call: TRBJ2-5
cdr3_nt: TGTGCCAGCAGAGAACAGGGGGCTGGTAAAGAGACCCAGTACTTC
cdr3_aa: CASREQGAGKETQYF

clone_size: .
v_call: TRBV12-3/TRBV12-4
d_call: TRBD1
j_call: TRBJ2-3
cdr3_nt: TGTGCCAGCAGCGACGGCAGGGGGCGGACAATTACGCAGTATTTT
cdr3_aa: CASSDGRGRTITQYF

clone_size: .
v_call: TRBV20-1
d_call: .
j_call: TRBJ2-2
cdr3_nt: TGCAGTGCTAGGGCGCCGGGGACCGGGGAGCTGTTTTTT
cdr3_aa: CSARAPGTGELFF

clone_size: few
v_call: TRBV28
d_call: TRBD2
j_call: TRBJ2-3
cdr3_nt: TGTGCCAGCAGTTTAGTCGGCGGGAGGGCCCCAGATACGCAGTATTTT
cdr3_aa: CASSLVGGRAPDTQYF

clone_size: .
v_call: TRBV10-1
d_call: .
j_call: TRBJ1-2
cdr3_nt: TGCGCCAGCAGTCGGGACACAAGCTATGGCTACACCTTC
cdr3_aa: CASSRDTSYGYTF

clone_size: .
v_call: TRBV7-2
d_call: TRBD1
j_call: TRBJ1-2
cdr3_nt: TGTGCCAGCAGCCGGGAACCGGGACAGGGTTATGGCTACACCTTC
cdr3_aa: CASSREPGQGYGYTF